This T cell receptor (beta chain) was recorded in a study of beta chain features in type 1 diabetes. Study-wide results and caveats: Patients with Type 1 diabetes showed moderately but significantly shorter TCRB CDR3s in all four CD4+ subsets. Researchers reported that naive, central memory and Treg TCRB repertoires appeared more similar in patients than in healthy donors. Insertions were fewer and deletions more numerous at VDJ junctions in type 1 diabetes patients.

CDR3 length: 16 residues. Trimming shortened V by 0 bases and J by 5 bases, and 13 bases separated the two germline ends. Per the germline V gene, CDR1 is KGHSH and CDR2 is LQKENI. cDNA synthesis used the whole RNA isolate, giving expressed TCRB sequences. Measured with immunoSEQ multiplex PCR; TCRdb has only the in-frame clones, and not every one. The repertoire holds around 600,000 clones, 9.5% to 15% seen once, with around 0.12% in the top ten. Details on this clone: Its antigen is still unknown.

V gene TRBV18 combines with J gene TRBJ2-2; tentatively, D is TRBD1 (5 bases). Source material: naive CD4+ T cells from blood. The clonotype comes from a man aged 25-40 years with type 1 diabetes. The CDR3 DNA reads as TGTGCCAGCTCACCACCCTCCAGGGTATTAACCGGGGAGCTGTTTTTT. This sequence encodes CASSPPSRVLTGELFF.